The clone carrying this T cell receptor beta chain came up a few times. The target antigen is unknown. These data are taken from a study of OX40 agonist ivuxolimab in advanced cancers. This CDR3 has 14 residues. The V and J ends lost 3 bases and 8 bases respectively, with 14 bases between them. The protocol was immunoSEQ multiplex PCR, while the TCRdb copy is restricted to in-frame clones and leaves out a portion. The sample yields about 72,000 clones, less than 90% seen once. Regarding the study as a whole: With doses of 0.1-3.0 mg/kg, partial responders showed among the lowest clonal expansion. At doses 0.1 to 3.0 mg/kg, CD4+ and CD8+ clones expanded.

J is TRBJ2-4 and V is TRBV23-1; D tentatively fits TRBD1 or TRBD2 (5 bases each). TRBV23-1 belongs to the ORF category, with a function that is uncertain. The clonotype was recovered from an adult with an advanced solid tumor such as melanoma, head and neck, liver or kidney cancer. Sequencing used CD4+ or CD8+ T cells sorted from blood, obtained in a trial of the OX40 agonist ivuxolimab. The CDR3 region is CASSQGVVWDIQYF. The CDR3 DNA reads TGCGCCAGCAGTCAGGGGGTGGTTTGGGACATTCAGTACTTC.